This T cell receptor beta chain is drawn from a study of blood T cell repertoires in COVID-19 (dated by TCRdb to between 2020 and 2021). Study-level background: Samples from collaborators originated in the United States, Italy and Spain and spanned both the acute and convalescent phases of COVID-19. The material from the prospective study consisted of cDNA or gDNA derived from T cells, B-cell-depleted T cells, or PBMCs. The dataset comprised deeply sampled blood TCRbeta repertoires from subjects exposed to, actively infected with, or recovered from COVID-19. The repertoires were made available in a free public database intended to serve as a resource for research on the immune response to SARS-CoV-2. Samples came from the ongoing ImmuneRACE study (first 160 participants) plus 1,254 subjects from 6 global collaborators. Sample metadata almost always included a de-identified subject ID, COVID-19 status, age in years and sex. Where available, HLA class I and class II types were taken from metadata supplied by the sample provider and were not determined by assay-based typing.

General findings and caveats noted by the study authors: How much clinical and demographic metadata was included differed by source and by participant, and the metadata was provided uncurated.

From a lookup of the germline V gene, CDR1 and CDR2 are SNHLY and FYNNEI. The CDR3 has 15 amino acids, counting the end cysteine and phenylalanine. CDR3 DNA only is kept here, 45 bases in frame from base 1. Unmatched junction bases come to 6, with V trimmed by 0 bases and J by 6 bases. Each collaborating institution followed its own protocols to collect whole blood in K2EDTA tubes. For TCRbeta analysis, collaborator samples were shipped as frozen whole blood, as isolated PBMCs, or as DNA extracted from either sample type. Remarks on this clone: Its antigen is not yet known. Per-base quality was not reported, and no clone a single base away is much larger than it.

The immunoSEQ Assay, a bias-controlled multiplex PCR, was used to amplify TCRbeta CDR3 regions from genomic DNA. The published analysis was carried out like this. The number of nucleated cells in each sample was estimated from the amplification of reference gene primers within the assay. To quantify the absolute abundance of each unique TCRbeta CDR3 rearrangement, sequence reads were collapsed and filtered. For each sample, productive Simpson clonality was calculated as the square root of Simpson's diversity index over productive rearrangements. TCRdb re-hosts the immuneACCESS table, in-frame sequences only. Its copies lack some clones; in the studies checked, an unresolved V gene accounts for under half of them, and the cause for the rest is not known. The V and J calls and clone size were taken over from that table, and D and trimming were inferred from the DNA. Within this sample are about 440,000 clones, with 80% to 90% of them counted one time only. 4.3% of the sample goes to the ten largest clones.

The receptor's source is a woman aged 25 to 39 with acute or convalescent COVID-19. Recombination joined TRBV2 with TRBJ2-3, with 7 bases matching TRBD2. Sequencing was done on a sample of peripheral blood. The CDR3 protein: CASSEAAGRGDTQYF. The DNA sequence reads TGTGCCAGCAGTGAAGCGGCAGGGCGGGGGGATACGCAGTATTTT.